A selection of T cell receptor beta chains follows, all from one sample in a study of T cell responses to AZD1222 COVID-19 vaccine. Libraries were prepared by immunoSEQ multiplex PCR; TCRdb keeps only in-frame clonotypes and omits some of them. The data show 90,000 to 150,000 clones, 80% to 95% seen once. The specimen was peripheral blood, collected 28 days after the second dose of the MenACWY control vaccine. The receptors here all came from an adult who received the MenACWY meningococcal vaccine as a control. CDR3s include the opening cysteine and the closing phenylalanine or tryptophan. The order of the fields is CDR3 length, clone size, J gene, V gene, D gene, CDR3 DNA, CDR3 protein. D genes are given only for firm matches. Where a row states a size, it is once, few, many or the class of an expanded clone; other rows omit it.

len: 14; abundance: once; j_gene: TRBJ2-3; v_gene: TRBV7-9; d_gene: .; CDR3nt: TGTGCCAGCAGCTTAGGGGCAGGCACAGATACGCAGTATTTT; CDR3aa: CASSLGAGTDTQYF
len: 15; abundance: .; j_gene: TRBJ2-7; v_gene: TRBV6-5; d_gene: .; CDR3nt: TGTGCCAGCAGAGACCGGGGGGCGCGGGGATACGAGCAGTACTTC; CDR3aa: CASRDRGARGYEQYF
len: 16; abundance: .; j_gene: TRBJ2-3; v_gene: TRBV7-2; d_gene: .; CDR3nt: TGTGCCAGCAGCTTACTTCCAGGGTTGGCCACAGATACGCAGTATTTT; CDR3aa: CASSLLPGLATDTQYF
len: 16; abundance: .; j_gene: TRBJ2-2; v_gene: TRBV25-1; d_gene: TRBD2; CDR3nt: TGTGCCAGCAGCGGACTAGCGGGAGTAGGGACCGGGGAGCTGTTTTTT; CDR3aa: CASSGLAGVGTGELFF
len: 17; abundance: .; j_gene: TRBJ2-2; v_gene: TRBV15; d_gene: .; CDR3nt: TGTGCCACCAGCAGAGAGGGTTACGGGGCGCGCACCGGGGAGCTGTTTTTT; CDR3aa: CATSREGYGARTGELFF
len: 12; abundance: .; j_gene: TRBJ2-1; v_gene: TRBV3-1/TRBV3-2; d_gene: .; CDR3nt: TGTGCCAGCAGCCAAGCGACCAATGAGCAGTTCTTC; CDR3aa: CASSQATNEQFF
len: 16; abundance: .; j_gene: TRBJ2-6; v_gene: TRBV4-2; d_gene: .; CDR3nt: TGTGCCAGCAGCCAAGATACAGGGTCTGGGGCCAACGTCCTGACTTTC; CDR3aa: CASSQDTGSGANVLTF
len: 13; abundance: .; j_gene: TRBJ1-2; v_gene: TRBV6-5; d_gene: .; CDR3nt: TGTGCCAGCAGTTATAGGGAAGCGGATGGCTACACCTTC; CDR3aa: CASSYREADGYTF
len: 11; abundance: .; j_gene: TRBJ1-1; v_gene: TRBV12-3/TRBV12-4; d_gene: .; CDR3nt: TGTGCCAGCAGTTTAGAGGGTTCAGCTTTCTTT; CDR3aa: CASSLEGSAFF
len: 13; abundance: .; j_gene: TRBJ1-1; v_gene: TRBV7-6; d_gene: TRBD1; CDR3nt: TGTGCCAGCAGCAACGGACAGGGCGGTGAAGCTTTCTTT; CDR3aa: CASSNGQGGEAFF
len: 17; abundance: .; j_gene: TRBJ2-5; v_gene: TRBV7-2; d_gene: TRBD2; CDR3nt: TGTGCCAGCAGCTTCGGGACTAGCGGGGGGGCAGGGGAGACCCAGTACTTC; CDR3aa: CASSFGTSGGAGETQYF
len: 14; abundance: .; j_gene: TRBJ2-3; v_gene: TRBV5-1; d_gene: .; CDR3nt: TGCGCCAGCAGCTTGGGGGACGGTCGCGATACGCAGTATTTT; CDR3aa: CASSLGDGRDTQYF
len: 16; abundance: .; j_gene: TRBJ1-6; v_gene: TRBV28; d_gene: TRBD1; CDR3nt: TGTGCCACCACCCACTCCCCACCAGGGGGTAATTCACCCCTCCACTTT; CDR3aa: CATTHSPPGGNSPLHF
len: 15; abundance: .; j_gene: TRBJ1-4; v_gene: TRBV28; d_gene: TRBD1; CDR3nt: TGTGCCAGCACCCCGGGGGGACAGGGCCCTGAAAAACTGTTTTTT; CDR3aa: CASTPGGQGPEKLFF
len: 13; abundance: .; j_gene: TRBJ1-1; v_gene: TRBV28; d_gene: .; CDR3nt: TGTGCCAGCAGTCCCCTGACAAGCACTGAAGCTTTCTTT; CDR3aa: CASSPLTSTEAFF
len: 16; abundance: .; j_gene: TRBJ2-7; v_gene: TRBV5-6; d_gene: .; CDR3nt: TGTGCCAGCAGCCAATCTGCGAGCGTCGAGGCCTACGAGCAGTACTTC; CDR3aa: CASSQSASVEAYEQYF
len: 14; abundance: .; j_gene: TRBJ2-7; v_gene: TRBV4-1; d_gene: TRBD2; CDR3nt: TGCGCCAGCAGCCCTAGCGGGAGGGCCTACGAGCAGTACTTC; CDR3aa: CASSPSGRAYEQYF
len: 13; abundance: .; j_gene: TRBJ1-5; v_gene: TRBV7-2; d_gene: .; CDR3nt: TGTGCCAGCAGCGCTAGGACCGATCAGCCCCAGCATTTT; CDR3aa: CASSARTDQPQHF
len: 16; abundance: .; j_gene: TRBJ2-5; v_gene: TRBV7-6; d_gene: TRBD2; CDR3nt: TGTGCCAGCAGCTTAGGACTAGCGGGAGCACGGGAGACCCAGTACTTC; CDR3aa: CASSLGLAGARETQYF
len: 15; abundance: .; j_gene: TRBJ2-1; v_gene: TRBV15; d_gene: .; CDR3nt: TGTGCCACCAGCAGAGTCCCATACTTAGGGAATGAGCAGTTCTTC; CDR3aa: CATSRVPYLGNEQFF
len: 15; abundance: .; j_gene: TRBJ1-4; v_gene: TRBV3-1/TRBV3-2; d_gene: TRBD1; CDR3nt: TGTGCCAGCAGCCCCAACAGGGGTTTTTGGGAAAAACTGTTTTTT; CDR3aa: CASSPNRGFWEKLFF
len: 13; abundance: .; j_gene: TRBJ2-2; v_gene: TRBV7-8; d_gene: .; CDR3nt: TGTGCCAGCAGCTTAGATACGACCGGGGAGCTGTTTTTT; CDR3aa: CASSLDTTGELFF
len: 14; abundance: .; j_gene: TRBJ2-5; v_gene: TRBV5-3; d_gene: .; CDR3nt: TGTGCCAGAAGCACGGACGGATTCACGGAGACCCAGTACTTC; CDR3aa: CARSTDGFTETQYF
len: 11; abundance: .; j_gene: TRBJ2-1; v_gene: TRBV14; d_gene: .; CDR3nt: TGTGCCAGCAGCCAAGCCCATGAGCAGTTCTTC; CDR3aa: CASSQAHEQFF
len: 15; abundance: .; j_gene: TRBJ1-5; v_gene: TRBV28; d_gene: .; CDR3nt: TGTGCCAGCAGTGCCCAGGGGTTGGGCAATCAGCCCCAGCATTTT; CDR3aa: CASSAQGLGNQPQHF
len: 18; abundance: .; j_gene: TRBJ2-4; v_gene: TRBV9; d_gene: .; CDR3nt: TGTGCCAGCAGCGTAGAAGCCACGGCACAAACTAGGAAAAACATTCAGTACTTC; CDR3aa: CASSVEATAQTRKNIQYF
len: 15; abundance: .; j_gene: TRBJ1-5; v_gene: TRBV5-6; d_gene: TRBD1; CDR3nt: TGTGCCAGCAGCTTGGGTGGACAGGGGCATCAGCCCCAGCATTTT; CDR3aa: CASSLGGQGHQPQHF
len: 16; abundance: .; j_gene: TRBJ2-1; v_gene: TRBV6-1; d_gene: TRBD2; CDR3nt: TGTGCCAGCAGTGAACTTGCGGGGGGTGTCTACAATGAGCAGTTCTTC; CDR3aa: CASSELAGGVYNEQFF
len: 14; abundance: once; j_gene: TRBJ2-1; v_gene: TRBV7-2; d_gene: TRBD2; CDR3nt: TGTGCCAGCAGCCCCGGGACTAGCGGGAATGAGCAGTTCTTC; CDR3aa: CASSPGTSGNEQFF
len: 13; abundance: .; j_gene: TRBJ1-5; v_gene: TRBV12-3/TRBV12-4; d_gene: .; CDR3nt: TGTGCCAGCAGTTTATATAAGGATCAGCCCCAGCATTTT; CDR3aa: CASSLYKDQPQHF
len: 15; abundance: .; j_gene: TRBJ1-2; v_gene: TRBV6-5; d_gene: .; CDR3nt: TGTGCCAGCAGACCCACTCTCTCGGGTGTATATGGCTACACCTTC; CDR3aa: CASRPTLSGVYGYTF
len: 14; abundance: .; j_gene: TRBJ1-4; v_gene: TRBV4-3; d_gene: .; CDR3nt: TGCGCCAGCAGAGATGCGTCATCCAGGGGAAAACTGTTTTTT; CDR3aa: CASRDASSRGKLFF
len: 16; abundance: .; j_gene: TRBJ2-1; v_gene: TRBV6-4; d_gene: TRBD1; CDR3nt: TGTGCCAGCACCGAAACCCCAGGACAGGGGACAAATGAGCAGTTCTTC; CDR3aa: CASTETPGQGTNEQFF
len: 14; abundance: .; j_gene: TRBJ1-4; v_gene: TRBV6-2/TRBV6-3; d_gene: .; CDR3nt: TGTGCCAGCAGTTTGGGCGGTTATAATGAAAAACTGTTTTTT; CDR3aa: CASSLGGYNEKLFF
len: 13; abundance: .; j_gene: TRBJ2-1; v_gene: TRBV7-2; d_gene: TRBD1; CDR3nt: TGTGCCAGCCAGGGGGCGAGAATGAGTGAGCAGTTCTTC; CDR3aa: CASQGARMSEQFF
len: 16; abundance: once; j_gene: TRBJ2-7; v_gene: TRBV28; d_gene: TRBD2; CDR3nt: TGTGCCAGCAGTACTCCGGGAAGCGGGAGATTCTACGAGCAGTACTTC; CDR3aa: CASSTPGSGRFYEQYF
len: 14; abundance: .; j_gene: TRBJ2-1; v_gene: TRBV5-1; d_gene: .; CDR3nt: TGCGCCAGCAACGAGGGACCTACGGGCAATGAGCAGTTCTTC; CDR3aa: CASNEGPTGNEQFF
len: 16; abundance: .; j_gene: TRBJ2-2; v_gene: TRBV18; d_gene: .; CDR3nt: TGTGCCAGCTCACCCCAAGGGGCAAGAAACACCGGGGAGCTGTTTTTT; CDR3aa: CASSPQGARNTGELFF
len: 13; abundance: .; j_gene: TRBJ2-1; v_gene: TRBV5-4; d_gene: TRBD2; CDR3nt: TGTGCCAGCAGCTTTGCCGCTGGGAGGGTACAGTTCTTC; CDR3aa: CASSFAAGRVQFF
len: 15; abundance: .; j_gene: TRBJ2-1; v_gene: TRBV19; d_gene: TRBD1; CDR3nt: TGTGCCAGTACCGCGGGACAGGCGATCTACAATGAGCAGTTCTTC; CDR3aa: CASTAGQAIYNEQFF
len: 11; abundance: .; j_gene: TRBJ1-1; v_gene: TRBV6-6; d_gene: .; CDR3nt: TGTGCCAGCAGTTACGAGGGAGAAGCTTTCTTT; CDR3aa: CASSYEGEAFF
len: 13; abundance: .; j_gene: TRBJ1-4; v_gene: TRBV7-8; d_gene: TRBD1; CDR3nt: TGTGCCAGCAGTCAGGGGGGAAGTGAAAAACTGTTTTTT; CDR3aa: CASSQGGSEKLFF
len: 16; abundance: .; j_gene: TRBJ1-5; v_gene: TRBV7-8; d_gene: TRBD1; CDR3nt: TGTGCCAGCAGCGACAGGGAGAGATATAGCAATCAGCCCCAGCATTTT; CDR3aa: CASSDRERYSNQPQHF
len: 14; abundance: once; j_gene: TRBJ2-2; v_gene: TRBV7-7; d_gene: TRBD1; CDR3nt: TGTGCCAGCAGCCGACGGACAGGGTCCGGGGAGCTGTTTTTT; CDR3aa: CASSRRTGSGELFF
len: 16; abundance: .; j_gene: TRBJ2-5; v_gene: TRBV4-2; d_gene: TRBD2; CDR3nt: TGTGCCAGCAGCCCCCGGGACGGGGGGGCCGAGGAGACCCAGTACTTC; CDR3aa: CASSPRDGGAEETQYF
len: 15; abundance: once; j_gene: TRBJ2-1; v_gene: TRBV11-3; d_gene: TRBD2; CDR3nt: TGTGCCAGCAGCTTAGGGACTAGCGGGAACAATGAGCAGTTCTTC; CDR3aa: CASSLGTSGNNEQFF
len: 15; abundance: .; j_gene: TRBJ2-5; v_gene: TRBV7-9; d_gene: TRBD2; CDR3nt: TGTGCCAGCAGCTTAGGTCGCCTAGCGGAAGAGACCCAGTACTTC; CDR3aa: CASSLGRLAEETQYF
len: 14; abundance: .; j_gene: TRBJ1-6; v_gene: TRBV5-4; d_gene: .; CDR3nt: TGTGCCAGCAGCTTGAGAGGGTATAATTCACCCCTCCACTTT; CDR3aa: CASSLRGYNSPLHF
len: 12; abundance: .; j_gene: TRBJ2-7; v_gene: TRBV5-1; d_gene: .; CDR3nt: TGCGCCAGCAGCCCCTCTAGGTCGGAGCAGTACTTC; CDR3aa: CASSPSRSEQYF
len: 14; abundance: .; j_gene: TRBJ2-3; v_gene: TRBV27; d_gene: .; CDR3nt: TGTGCCAGCCAATCTAGATTATTTTCAGATACGCAGTATTTT; CDR3aa: CASQSRLFSDTQYF
len: 17; abundance: .; j_gene: TRBJ2-3; v_gene: TRBV4-1; d_gene: TRBD1; CDR3nt: TGCGCCAGCAGCCAAGAAGGGGCGGCAGGGGGCGCGTATACGCAGTATTTT; CDR3aa: CASSQEGAAGGAYTQYF
len: 16; abundance: once; j_gene: TRBJ1-2; v_gene: TRBV19; d_gene: .; CDR3nt: TGTGCCAGTAGTATAGAAGTGGTGAGTGGGAACTATGGCTACACCTTC; CDR3aa: CASSIEVVSGNYGYTF
len: 13; abundance: .; j_gene: TRBJ2-3; v_gene: TRBV12-3/TRBV12-4; d_gene: .; CDR3nt: TGTGCCAGCAGACATCCTACTGGAGGAACGCAGTATTTT; CDR3aa: CASRHPTGGTQYF
len: 15; abundance: .; j_gene: TRBJ1-4; v_gene: TRBV27; d_gene: .; CDR3nt: TGTGCCAGCACCCCGGGACCTCCAACTAATGAAAAACTGTTTTTT; CDR3aa: CASTPGPPTNEKLFF
len: 17; abundance: once; j_gene: TRBJ2-3; v_gene: TRBV28; d_gene: TRBD2; CDR3nt: TGTGCCAGCAGTCCCGAGGGACTAGGCAGGGACACAGATACGCAGTATTTT; CDR3aa: CASSPEGLGRDTDTQYF
len: 18; abundance: .; j_gene: TRBJ2-1; v_gene: TRBV13; d_gene: .; CDR3nt: TGTGCCAGCAGCTCACCCTTAGAACAGGAAACCTTTTCGGATGAGCAGTTCTTC; CDR3aa: CASSSPLEQETFSDEQFF
len: 15; abundance: .; j_gene: TRBJ2-1; v_gene: TRBV18; d_gene: TRBD1; CDR3nt: TGTGCCAGCTCACCGGGACAGGGGGCTATCGATGAGCAGTTCTTC; CDR3aa: CASSPGQGAIDEQFF